The rows below give T cell receptor beta chains drawn from one sample of a study of OX40 agonist ivuxolimab in advanced cancers. TCRdb keeps only in-frame clones here, not all; method: immunoSEQ multiplex PCR. The data hold approximately 76,000 clones, with roughly 85% observed a single time. The specimen comprised CD4+ or CD8+ T cells sorted from blood, sampled in a trial of the OX40 agonist ivuxolimab. All receptors derive from an adult with an advanced solid tumor such as melanoma, head and neck, liver or kidney cancer. CDR3s include the opening cysteine and the closing phenylalanine or tryptophan. The D gene is left open where the match is weak. Only part of the rows carry a size: once, few, many, or a class if the clone is expanded.

d_call	clone_size	j_call	v_call	cdr3_nt	cdr3_aa
TRBD2	.	TRBJ2-7	TRBV7-2	TGTGCCAGCAGCTTGGGACTAGCGGGGGGGCTTGAGCAGTACTTC	CASSLGLAGGLEQYF
.	.	TRBJ2-1	TRBV5-6	TGTGCCAGCAGCTTGGCAAGCGGCTCCTACAATGAGCAGTTCTTC	CASSLASGSYNEQFF
TRBD1	.	TRBJ2-7	TRBV6-5	TGTGCCAGCAGCCCGGGACAGGGGGCCCACGAGCAGTACTTC	CASSPGQGAHEQYF
.	.	TRBJ1-4	TRBV6-5	TGTGCCAGCACCCCTTTGAGACTTAATGAAAAACTGTTTTTT	CASTPLRLNEKLFF
TRBD2	.	TRBJ2-3	TRBV11-3	TGTGCCAGCAGCCAGGGACTAGGAGGGACGCAGTATTTT	CASSQGLGGTQYF
TRBD1	.	TRBJ2-2	TRBV7-2	TGTGCCAGCAGCAACCGACAGGGCAACACCGGGGAGCTGTTTTTT	CASSNRQGNTGELFF
.	once	TRBJ1-1	TRBV30	TGTGCCTGGAATCAGGGGCGGACTGAAGCTTTCTTT	CAWNQGRTEAFF
.	.	TRBJ1-4	TRBV12-5	TGTGCTAGTGGGCCGGATGCAACTAATGAAAAACTGTTTTTT	CASGPDATNEKLFF
.	once	TRBJ2-7	TRBV7-8	TGTGCCAGCAGCTTTCTCCCGCAGGGGACACCACATTTCGAGCAGTACTTC	CASSFLPQGTPHFEQYF
TRBD2	.	TRBJ2-5	TRBV19	TGTGCCAGTAGTACCTCTCTAGCGGGAGGGGGAGAGACCCAGTACTTC	CASSTSLAGGGETQYF
.	few	TRBJ2-7	TRBV6-5	TGTGCCAGCAGCGGTGGAGGGGCCGAGCAGTACTTC	CASSGGGAEQYF
.	.	TRBJ2-6	TRBV2	TGTGCCAGCACCCTAGGGGGGGGCGGTGGGGCCAACGTCCTGACTTTC	CASTLGGGGGANVLTF
.	.	TRBJ2-7	TRBV4-2	TGTGCCAGCAGCCAAGATAGGGGAAAGAACTACGAGCAGTACTTC	CASSQDRGKNYEQYF
.	.	TRBJ2-3	TRBV6-1	TGTGCCAGCCTAAGAGAGGGCCCCGGCACAGATACGCAGTATTTT	CASLREGPGTDTQYF
.	.	TRBJ2-5	TRBV7-2	TGTGCCAGCAGCTTAGGAGCTTTCGGGGAAGAGACCCAGTACTTC	CASSLGAFGEETQYF
.	.	TRBJ2-7	TRBV7-2	TGTGCCAGCAGCACTCGAGGGGGCTACGAGCAGTACTTC	CASSTRGGYEQYF
.	.	TRBJ1-1	TRBV6-6	TGTGCCAGCAGCGTGGGGACTGAAGCTTTCTTT	CASSVGTEAFF
TRBD1	.	TRBJ2-7	TRBV5-5	TGTGCCAGCAGCTTGGAGCACAGGGGGGAGTACGAGCAGTACTTC	CASSLEHRGEYEQYF
.	.	TRBJ2-1	TRBV7-8	TGTGCCAGCAGCTTTTGGGGTGCTGAGCAGTTCTTC	CASSFWGAEQFF
.	.	TRBJ2-1	TRBV15	TGTGCCACCAGCATGGACATCTCAAAGCAGTTCTTC	CATSMDISKQFF
.	.	TRBJ2-3	TRBV6-6	TGTGCCAGCAGTTACAAGGCGGGCGGTGGCGATACGCAGTATTTT	CASSYKAGGGDTQYF
.	.	TRBJ1-4	TRBV19	TGTGCCAGTCAGCGAGGAGTTGCTTTGTTTTTT	CASQRGVALFF
.	.	TRBJ2-7	TRBV25-1	TGTGCCAGCAGTCCGGGGACCGTGCCCTACGAGCAGTACTTC	CASSPGTVPYEQYF
.	.	TRBJ1-1	TRBV29-1	TGCAGCGTTGAAGGACAGGCGAGGAACACTGAAGCTTTCTTT	CSVEGQARNTEAFF
.	.	TRBJ2-7	TRBV12-5	TGTGCGACTGGGTGGGGTAGTGCCTACGAGCAGTACTTC	CATGWGSAYEQYF
TRBD2	few	TRBJ2-1	TRBV5-1	TGCGCCAGCAGCATACTAGCGGGGGGCACCCCTGAGCAGTTCTTC	CASSILAGGTPEQFF
.	.	TRBJ1-2	TRBV19	TGTGCCAGTTCCCAGGGAGGGGGGAAGTATGGCTACACCTTC	CASSQGGGKYGYTF
TRBD1	few	TRBJ1-2	TRBV6-6	TGTGCCAGCAGCCGACAGGGGACTGGGGATGGCTACACCTTC	CASSRQGTGDGYTF
TRBD1	.	TRBJ1-2	TRBV6-1	TGTGCCAGCAAAACTTCTTGGGACAGGGATGGCTACACCTTC	CASKTSWDRDGYTF
.	.	TRBJ1-1	TRBV4-1	TGCGCCAGCAGCCAAGATCCGGGGGGTGGTGAGGCTTTCTTT	CASSQDPGGGEAFF
.	few	TRBJ1-3	TRBV6-5	TGTGCCAGCACCACTCGGGGCAGTGGAAACACCATATATTTT	CASTTRGSGNTIYF
.	.	TRBJ2-2	TRBV11-2	TGTGCCAGCAGCTTAGCTGGGGCCGGGGAGCTGTTTTTT	CASSLAGAGELFF
TRBD1	.	TRBJ2-5	TRBV27	TGTGCCAGCAGTCTAGGGGGCGTAGAGACCCAGTACTTC	CASSLGGVETQYF
TRBD2	.	TRBJ2-1	TRBV19	TGTGCCAGTAGTATCCTAGCGGGGCTCTACAATGAGCAGTTCTTC	CASSILAGLYNEQFF
.	.	TRBJ1-1	TRBV21-1	TGTGCCAGCAGCAACCTTGACCCAAGAGAGGTTACTGAAGCTTTCTTT	CASSNLDPREVTEAFF
.	.	TRBJ1-5	TRBV19	TGTGCCAGTAGGGCGGCTGGGGTTAGCAATCAGCCCCAGCATTTT	CASRAAGVSNQPQHF
.	.	TRBJ1-4	TRBV18	TGTGCCAGCTCACCTTTCGGAGGAACTAATGAAAAACTGTTTTTT	CASSPFGGTNEKLFF
TRBD2	.	TRBJ2-5	TRBV12-5	TGTGCTAGTGGTCCTCTCGGGAGGGGGAACCAAGAGACCCAGTACTTC	CASGPLGRGNQETQYF